This TCR beta chain was obtained from a study of T cells in localized non-small cell lung cancer. Some clones are missing from TCRdb's copy, which holds only in-frame ones; the method was immunoSEQ multiplex PCR. The repertoire holds about 2,700 clones, with about 20% as singletons. The clonotype was recovered from a woman aged 40-75 years with stage I lung adenocarcinoma. This sample comprised normal lung tissue next to the tumor, obtained before any cancer treatment.

CDR3 amino acids: CASSPADVDELFF. The CDR3, as DNA: TGTGCCAGCAGCCCCGCGGACGTTGATGAGCTGTTTTTT. This sequence joins TRBV9 and TRBJ2-2; D remains unclear. V lost 4 bases, J lost 11 bases, and 15 bases lay in between. This CDR3 has 13 amino acids. Germline loops: CDR1 SGDLS, CDR2 YYNGEE.